This record covers a single T cell receptor (beta chain). The data originate from a study of cytomegalovirus exposure and HLA in healthy donors. As for the study in general: Among about 179 million T cells, an earlier analysis found 90 million to 130 million unique TCR beta sequences.

Primers: 60 Vbeta forward and 13 Jbeta reverse. Repertoires were generated with immunoSEQ multiplex PCR, while TCRdb's copy carries only in-frame clones and drops some. In the table there are 200,000 or so clones, 65% to 85% of which are singletons. In germline, CDR1 is LNHDA, CDR2 SQIVND (reference sequence). The CDR3 has 16 residues. Trimming removed 6 bases at V and 0 bases at J, with 16 bases between. The sample taken for sequencing was PBMCs. This sequence originates from a man aged 45-65 years in good health and CMV-seronegative. The chain uses TRBV19 and TRBJ2-3; D is possibly TRBD1 (6 bases). The CDR3 spells CASRDRPYASTDTQYF. The CDR3 nucleotides read TGTGCCAGTAGGGACAGACCCTACGCTAGCACAGATACGCAGTATTTT.